The T cell receptor beta chain described here comes from a study of T cells after yellow fever vaccination. Broader study findings: A secondary response was less intense yet reached its peak sooner, at day 5 versus 15.

A single record per CDR3 protein comes from TCRdb applying MiXCR to the 5' RACE reads. This sample has about 240,000 distinct CDR3 sequences, with less than 8.5% found just once. Remarks on this clonotype: Antigen specificity is unknown.

CDR3 length equals 21 residues. The V and J genes are TRBV21-1 and TRBJ2-6; the D segment call TRBD1 is taken from the table without a DNA check. TRBV21-1 is a documented pseudogene. The TCR was taken from a man aged 30-40 years who received the YFV17D yellow fever vaccine. The sample consisted of CD4+ T cells sorted from PBMCs, taken 15 days after the yellow fever booster vaccination. CDR3 sequence reads: CASSKARSGTGGRSGANVLTF. CDR3 nucleotide sequence: TGTGCCAGCAGCAAAGCTCGTTCAGGGACAGGGGGCCGCTCTGGGGCCAACGTCCTGACTTTC.